The clone carrying this TCR beta chain was seen a few times. This sample is drawn from a study of TIL therapy for anti-PD-1-resistant metastatic lung cancer. Study details: Median tumor mutation burden was 1.5 mutations per megabase.

The immunoSEQ assay was v3. Produced via immunoSEQ multiplex PCR; TCRdb's table is partial and in-frame only. The data contain tens of thousands of clones, about 63% of them singletons. Time point defined: pre-treatment sample, taken before nivolumab and TIL therapy. The tumor samples were excised metastases, mostly pleural nodules or supraclavicular lymph nodes. V shed 5 bases and J shed 5 bases, with 7 bases lying between them. Germline-derived CDR1 and CDR2 are SGHTA and FQGNSA. This CDR3 contains 11 residues. This specimen was tumor tissue, taken at baseline. The chain recombines TRBV7-2 with TRBJ2-7, with D uncertain. The sequence was collected from a woman aged 25-85 years with non-small cell lung cancer. CDR3 in amino acids: CASSPKNEQYF. The CDR3 nucleotides read TGTGCCAGCAGCCCCAAGAACGAGCAGTACTTC.